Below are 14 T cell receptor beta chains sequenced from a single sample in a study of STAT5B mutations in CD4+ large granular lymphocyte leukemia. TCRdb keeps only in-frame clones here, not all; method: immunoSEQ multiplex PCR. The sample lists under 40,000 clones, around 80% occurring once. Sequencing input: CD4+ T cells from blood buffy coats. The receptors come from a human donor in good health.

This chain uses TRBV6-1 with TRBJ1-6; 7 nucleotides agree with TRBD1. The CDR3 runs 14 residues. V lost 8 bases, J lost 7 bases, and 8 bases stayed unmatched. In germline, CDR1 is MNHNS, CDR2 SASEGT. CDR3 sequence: CASARQGRNSPLHF. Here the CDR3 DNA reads TGTGCCAGCGCCAGACAGGGTCGGAATTCACCCCTCCACTTT.

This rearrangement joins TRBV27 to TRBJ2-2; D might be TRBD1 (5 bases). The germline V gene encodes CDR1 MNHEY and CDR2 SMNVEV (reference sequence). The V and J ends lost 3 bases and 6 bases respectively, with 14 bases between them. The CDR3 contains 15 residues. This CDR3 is CASSLVQGRAGELFF. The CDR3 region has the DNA TGTGCCAGCAGTTTGGTCCAGGGAAGAGCCGGGGAGCTGTTTTTT.

The CDR3, as DNA: TGTGCCAGCAGTAACAGGGTTACCGGGGAGCTGTTTTTT. Its translation: CASSNRVTGELFF. The rearrangement uses TRBV6-5 and TRBJ2-2; D possibly corresponds to TRBD1 (6 bases). V lost 5 bases and J 5 bases, leaving 9 bases between the germline ends. There are 13 residues in the CDR3. Looked up from germline, CDR1 is MNHEY and CDR2 is SVGAGI.

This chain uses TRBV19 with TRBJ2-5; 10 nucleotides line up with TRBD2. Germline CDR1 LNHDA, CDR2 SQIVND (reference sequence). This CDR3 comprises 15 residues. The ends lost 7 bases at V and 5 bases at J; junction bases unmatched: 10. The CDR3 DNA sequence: TGTGCCAGTACCCTAAGAGCGGGAGGGTGGGAGACCCAGTACTTC. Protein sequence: CASTLRAGGWETQYF. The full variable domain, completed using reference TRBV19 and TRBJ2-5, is DGGITQSPKYLFRKEGQNVTLSCEQNLNHDAMYWYRQDPGQGLRLIYYSQIVNDFQKGDIAEGYSVSREKKESFPLTVTSAQKNPTAFYLCASTLRAGGWETQYFGPGTRLLVL.

The CDR3 region has the DNA TGTGCCAGTAGAAGTACCCTCCAAGAGACCCAGTACTTC. Its translation: CASRSTLQETQYF. The V and J genes are TRBV19 and TRBJ2-5; D is undetermined. The CDR3 spans 13 residues. The germline gives CDR1 LNHDA, CDR2 SQIVND (reference sequence). V lost 6 bases and J lost 1, with 9 bases in between.

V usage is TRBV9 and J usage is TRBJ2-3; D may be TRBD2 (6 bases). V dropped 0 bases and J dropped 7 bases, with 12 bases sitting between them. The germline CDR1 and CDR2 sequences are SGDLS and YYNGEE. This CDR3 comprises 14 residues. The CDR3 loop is CASSVEGSGYTQYF. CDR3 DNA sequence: TGTGCCAGCAGCGTAGAAGGTAGCGGTTATACGCAGTATTTT.

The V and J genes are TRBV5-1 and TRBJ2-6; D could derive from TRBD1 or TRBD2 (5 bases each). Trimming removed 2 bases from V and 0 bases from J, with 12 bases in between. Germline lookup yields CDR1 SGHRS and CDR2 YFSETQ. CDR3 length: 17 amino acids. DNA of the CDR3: TGCGCCAGCAGCTTCTCCGGGACGGGCTCTGGGGCCAACGTCCTGACTTTC. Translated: CASSFSGTGSGANVLTF.

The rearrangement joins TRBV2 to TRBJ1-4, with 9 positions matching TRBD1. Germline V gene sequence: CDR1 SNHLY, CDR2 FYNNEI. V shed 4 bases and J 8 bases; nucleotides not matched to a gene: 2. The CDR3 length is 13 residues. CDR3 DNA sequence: TGTGCCAGCAGTGGGACAGGGGTCGAAAAACTGTTTTTT. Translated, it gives CASSGTGVEKLFF.

The CDR3: CASSPRDINTEAFF. The CDR3 coding sequence is TGTGCCAGTAGCCCGCGGGACATTAACACTGAAGCTTTCTTT. The chain has TRBV19 and TRBJ1-1; TRBD1 might be the D (6 bases). The germline V gene has CDR1 LNHDA and CDR2 SQIVND (reference sequence). The length of the CDR3 is 14 residues. V was shortened by 6 bases and J by 2 bases, with 13 bases between the two germline ends.

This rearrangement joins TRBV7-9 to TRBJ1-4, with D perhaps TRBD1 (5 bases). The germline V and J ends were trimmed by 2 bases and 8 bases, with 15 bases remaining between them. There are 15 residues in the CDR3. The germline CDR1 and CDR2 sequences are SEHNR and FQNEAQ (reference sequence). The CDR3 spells CASSLRGDEGEKLFF. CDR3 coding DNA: TGTGCCAGCAGCTTAAGAGGGGACGAGGGCGAAAAACTGTTTTTT.

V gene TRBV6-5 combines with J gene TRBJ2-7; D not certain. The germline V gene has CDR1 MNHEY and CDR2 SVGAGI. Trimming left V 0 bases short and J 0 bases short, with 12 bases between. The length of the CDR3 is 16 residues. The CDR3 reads CASSYSIGSSSYEQYF. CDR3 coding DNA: TGTGCCAGCAGTTACTCGATAGGTTCTAGCTCCTACGAGCAGTACTTC.

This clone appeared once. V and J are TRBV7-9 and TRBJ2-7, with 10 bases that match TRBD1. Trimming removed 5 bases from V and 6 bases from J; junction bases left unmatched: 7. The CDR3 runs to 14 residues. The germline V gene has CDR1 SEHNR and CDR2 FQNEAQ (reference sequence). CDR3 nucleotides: TGTGCCAGCAGCCCGACAGGGGGCTGGCTCGAGCAGTACTTC. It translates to CASSPTGGWLEQYF.

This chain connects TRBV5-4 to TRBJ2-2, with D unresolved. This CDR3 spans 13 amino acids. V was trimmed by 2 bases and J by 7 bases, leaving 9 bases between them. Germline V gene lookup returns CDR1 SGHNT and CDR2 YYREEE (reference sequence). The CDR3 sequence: CASSFPLHGELFF. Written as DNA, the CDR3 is TGTGCCAGCAGCTTTCCTCTTCACGGGGAGCTGTTTTTT. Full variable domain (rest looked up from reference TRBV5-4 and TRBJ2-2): ETGVTQSPTHLIKTRGQQVTLRCSSQSGHNTVSWYQQALGQGPQFIFQYYREEENGRGNFPPRFSGLQFPNYSSELNVNALELDDSALYLCASSFPLHGELFFGEGSRLTVL.

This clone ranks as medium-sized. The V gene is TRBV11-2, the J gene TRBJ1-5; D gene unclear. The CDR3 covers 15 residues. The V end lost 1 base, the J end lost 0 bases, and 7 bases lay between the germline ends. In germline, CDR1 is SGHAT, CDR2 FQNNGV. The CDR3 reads CASSLGPGSNQPQHF. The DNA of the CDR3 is TGTGCCAGCAGCTTAGGGCCGGGTAGCAATCAGCCCCAGCATTTT.